These T cell receptor beta chains were read from a single sample in a study of PD-1 blockade in classical Hodgkin lymphoma. The protocol was immunoSEQ multiplex PCR, while the TCRdb copy is restricted to in-frame clones and leaves out a portion. The data hold about 24,000 clones, with around 80% observed a single time. The sequencing used peripheral blood mononuclear cells (PBMCs), collected at baseline. Every receptor here comes from a human donor with classical Hodgkin lymphoma. The CDR3 runs from the conserved cysteine through the conserved F or W. D genes are given only for firm matches. Some rows mark clone size as missing; the rest say once, few, many or name a class of expanded clone.

clone_size: -
d_call: -
j_call: TRBJ2-2
v_call: TRBV7-9
cdr3_nt: TGTGCCAGCAGCTTCGCTGCGGGGTCCGGGGAGCTGTTTTTT
cdr3_aa: CASSFAAGSGELFF

clone_size: few
d_call: TRBD1
j_call: TRBJ1-2
v_call: TRBV4-2
cdr3_nt: TGTGCCAGCAGCCAAGATTCAAGACAGGGGCGAGGCTACACCTTC
cdr3_aa: CASSQDSRQGRGYTF

clone_size: -
d_call: TRBD2
j_call: TRBJ2-5
v_call: TRBV6-5
cdr3_nt: TGTGCCAGCAGTTACGGGGCGGGGGGAGAGACCCAGTACTTC
cdr3_aa: CASSYGAGGETQYF

clone_size: -
d_call: -
j_call: TRBJ2-7
v_call: TRBV6-5
cdr3_nt: TGTGCCAGCACCGATACAGGTATCGACGAGCAGTACTTC
cdr3_aa: CASTDTGIDEQYF

clone_size: -
d_call: -
j_call: TRBJ2-1
v_call: TRBV7-2
cdr3_nt: TGTGCCAGCTGTGGGGGGGCCCTGTCCTACAATGAGCAGTTCTTC
cdr3_aa: CASCGGALSYNEQFF

clone_size: -
d_call: TRBD2
j_call: TRBJ2-3
v_call: TRBV5-8
cdr3_nt: TGTGCCAGCAGCTTGGCAACTAGCGGGGGGACAGATACGCAGTATTTT
cdr3_aa: CASSLATSGGTDTQYF

clone_size: -
d_call: TRBD2
j_call: TRBJ2-3
v_call: TRBV10-2
cdr3_nt: TGCGCCAGCAGTGACCCTTCAGGACTAGCGGGGGGTACAGATACGCAGTATTTT
cdr3_aa: CASSDPSGLAGGTDTQYF

clone_size: -
d_call: -
j_call: TRBJ2-5
v_call: TRBV9
cdr3_nt: TGTGCCAGCAGCGCGAGGGGGGGTGAGACCCAGTACTTC
cdr3_aa: CASSARGGETQYF

clone_size: -
d_call: -
j_call: TRBJ2-1
v_call: TRBV7-9
cdr3_nt: TGTGCCAGCAGCTTAGATAGAAATGGGGGTTTATACAATGAGCAGTTCTTC
cdr3_aa: CASSLDRNGGLYNEQFF

clone_size: -
d_call: TRBD1
j_call: TRBJ1-3
v_call: TRBV7-2
cdr3_nt: TGTGCCAGCAGCCCAACAGACAGGGGAAGAAACACCATATATTTT
cdr3_aa: CASSPTDRGRNTIYF